Listed below are T cell receptor beta chains from one sample, sequenced in a study of T cell changes during pregnancy in multiple sclerosis. Sequenced by immunoSEQ multiplex PCR; TCRdb stores in-frame clones only, minus some. The table lists more than 40,000 clones, around 90% of them singletons. Sequenced material: CD8+ T cells from peripheral blood mononuclear cells, taken after pregnancy. The receptors originated from a female donor with multiple sclerosis, enrolled in a pregnancy study. The CDR3 runs from the conserved cysteine through the conserved F or W. Each record gives: clone size, V gene, D gene, J gene, CDR3 DNA, CDR3 protein. D genes are given only for firm matches. Clone size, where shown, is once, few, many, or a class for clones that have expanded.

>NA|TRBV6-5|NA|TRBJ1-2
TGTGCCAGCAGTTACTCACGGTCTAACTATGGCTACACCTTC
CASSYSRSNYGYTF
>NA|TRBV13|NA|TRBJ2-7
TGTGCCAGCCGACAGTTCAGAGGTATGTCGGGCGAGCAGTACTTC
CASRQFRGMSGEQYF
>few|TRBV4-1|NA|TRBJ1-2
TGCGCCAGCAGCCAGGCCGGACTGGGAAGGCAGGTTATCTATGGCTACACCTTC
CASSQAGLGRQVIYGYTF
>NA|TRBV15|TRBD1|TRBJ2-3
TGTGCCACCAGCCACCCGGGGCGACAGGGCCCCACAGATACGCAGTATTTT
CATSHPGRQGPTDTQYF
>NA|TRBV4-3|TRBD1|TRBJ1-2
TGCGCCAGCAGCCAAGGGACAGGGGGAGCCTATGGCTACACCTTC
CASSQGTGGAYGYTF
>NA|TRBV18|NA|TRBJ2-3
TGTGCCAGCTCCGGGGGAACTGGGACAGATACGCAGTATTTT
CASSGGTGTDTQYF
>once|TRBV7-8|TRBD1|TRBJ1-2
TGTGCCAGCAGCTTAGGGACAGGGGAATTTGGCTACACCTTC
CASSLGTGEFGYTF
>NA|TRBV7-9|NA|TRBJ1-1
TGTGCCAGCAGCCCCCCTTCTGCAGGGTGGACTGAAGCTTTCTTT
CASSPPSAGWTEAFF
>NA|TRBV7-9|NA|TRBJ2-2
TGTGCCAGCAGCTTTTGGAGATCTAACACCGGGGAGCTGTTTTTT
CASSFWRSNTGELFF
>NA|TRBV9|NA|TRBJ2-5
TGTGCCAGCAGCGTAGGTTGGCAGCGAGAGACCCAGTACTTC
CASSVGWQRETQYF
>NA|TRBV7-2|NA|TRBJ1-2
TGTGCCAGCAGCTCCCCGAACTCTCGCCTCATGGATGGCTACACCTTC
CASSSPNSRLMDGYTF
>once|TRBV4-2|NA|TRBJ1-5
TGTGCCAGCAGCCAACCAGGGGCGGAGAGGCAGCCCCAGCATTTT
CASSQPGAERQPQHF
>NA|TRBV5-1|TRBD2|TRBJ2-7
TGCGCCAGCAGCTCGGATGGTAGCGGGAATTACGAGCAGTACTTC
CASSSDGSGNYEQYF